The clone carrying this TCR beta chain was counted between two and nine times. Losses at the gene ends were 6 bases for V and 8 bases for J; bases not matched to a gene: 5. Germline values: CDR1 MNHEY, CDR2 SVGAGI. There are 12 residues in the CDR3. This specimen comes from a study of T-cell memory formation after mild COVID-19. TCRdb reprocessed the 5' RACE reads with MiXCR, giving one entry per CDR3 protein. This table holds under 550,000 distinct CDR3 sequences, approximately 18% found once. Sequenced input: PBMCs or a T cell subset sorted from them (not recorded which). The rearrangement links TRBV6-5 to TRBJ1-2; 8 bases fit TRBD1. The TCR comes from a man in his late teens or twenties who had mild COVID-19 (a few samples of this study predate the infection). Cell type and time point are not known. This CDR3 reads CASRRTGHGYTF. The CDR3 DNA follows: TGTGCCAGCAGACGGACAGGGCACGGCTACACCTTC.